Reported below is one T cell receptor beta chain. As yet, its antigen is unknown. Reverse transcribing all isolated RNA meant expressed TCRB transcripts were sequenced. Naive, central memory and regulatory T cell samples yielded roughly 3.5 million reads on average. Sequenced by immunoSEQ multiplex PCR; TCRdb stores in-frame clones only, minus some. The sample includes some 350,000 clones, around an eighth of them seen just once. This sample stems from a study of beta chain features in type 1 diabetes. Study-level points and caveats: TCRB CDR3s were moderately but significantly shorter in Type 1 diabetes patients in all four CD4+ subsets. Cells carrying high TCR expression could end up over-represented when cDNA is sequenced.

The CDR3 totals 14 residues. The V gene's germline CDR1 is SGHDT and CDR2 YYEEEE. V lost 4 bases, J lost 5 bases, and 4 bases stayed unmatched. Sequencing input: naive CD4+ T cells from blood. This receptor was obtained from a woman aged 18-30 years with type 1 diabetes. V gene TRBV5-6 combines with J gene TRBJ2-5, with TRBD1 identical over 11 bases. The DNA of the CDR3 is TGTGCCAGCAGCACGGGACAGGGGGGGGAGACCCAGTACTTC. It codes for CASSTGQGGETQYF.